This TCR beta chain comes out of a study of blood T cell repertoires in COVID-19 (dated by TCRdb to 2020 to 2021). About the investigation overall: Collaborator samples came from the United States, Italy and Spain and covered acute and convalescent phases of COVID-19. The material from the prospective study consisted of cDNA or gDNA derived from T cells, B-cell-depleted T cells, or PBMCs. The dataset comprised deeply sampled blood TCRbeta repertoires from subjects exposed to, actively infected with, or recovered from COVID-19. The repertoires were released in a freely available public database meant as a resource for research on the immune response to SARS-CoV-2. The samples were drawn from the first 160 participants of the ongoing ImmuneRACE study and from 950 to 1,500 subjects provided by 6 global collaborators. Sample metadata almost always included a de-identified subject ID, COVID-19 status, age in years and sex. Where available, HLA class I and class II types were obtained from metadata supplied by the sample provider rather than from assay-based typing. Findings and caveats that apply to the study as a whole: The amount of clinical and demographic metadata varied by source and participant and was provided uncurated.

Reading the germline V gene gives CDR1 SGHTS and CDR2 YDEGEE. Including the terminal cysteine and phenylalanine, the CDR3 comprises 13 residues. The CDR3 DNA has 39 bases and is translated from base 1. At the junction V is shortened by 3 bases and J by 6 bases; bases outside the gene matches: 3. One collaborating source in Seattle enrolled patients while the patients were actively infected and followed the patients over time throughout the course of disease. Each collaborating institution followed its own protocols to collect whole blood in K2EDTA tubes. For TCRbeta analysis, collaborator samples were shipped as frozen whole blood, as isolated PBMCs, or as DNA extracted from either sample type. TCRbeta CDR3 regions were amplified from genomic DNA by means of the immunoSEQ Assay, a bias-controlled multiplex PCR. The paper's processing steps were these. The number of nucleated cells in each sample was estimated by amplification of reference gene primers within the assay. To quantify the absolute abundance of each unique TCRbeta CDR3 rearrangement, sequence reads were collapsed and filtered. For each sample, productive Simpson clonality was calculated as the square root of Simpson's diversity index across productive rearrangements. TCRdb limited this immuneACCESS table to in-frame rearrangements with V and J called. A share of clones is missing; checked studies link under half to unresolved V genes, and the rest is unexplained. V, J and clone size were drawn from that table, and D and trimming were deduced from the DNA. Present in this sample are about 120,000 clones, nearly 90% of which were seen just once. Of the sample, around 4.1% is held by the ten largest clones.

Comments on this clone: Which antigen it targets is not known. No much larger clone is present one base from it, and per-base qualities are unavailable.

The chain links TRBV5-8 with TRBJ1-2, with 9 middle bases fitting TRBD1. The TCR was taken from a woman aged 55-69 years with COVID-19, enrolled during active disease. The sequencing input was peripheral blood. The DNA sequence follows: TGTGCCAGCAGCTCAGACAGGGGGAATGGCTACACCTTC. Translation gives CASSSDRGNGYTF.